This is a list of T cell receptor beta chains from one sample in a study of blood T cell repertoires in COVID-19. Clones were read by immunoSEQ multiplex PCR, and TCRdb kept only the in-frame ones, dropping some. The table lists around 190,000 clones, 84% of them singletons. Sequencing input: PBMCs or T cells enriched from blood (not recorded which). These receptors were collected from a woman in her 30s who had been exposed to COVID-19. The CDR3 runs from the conserved cysteine through the conserved F or W. D genes are given only for firm matches.

- TRBJ2-2 TRBV7-3 CASSLEWTGELFF
TRBD1 TRBJ1-2 TRBV4-3 CASSPGNWAGGYGYTF
- TRBJ1-1 TRBV27 CASSLTGTNTEAFF
TRBD1 TRBJ1-2 TRBV9 CASSVDPGGIYGYTF
TRBD2 TRBJ2-5 TRBV6-5 CASSFGGGSETQYF
TRBD1 TRBJ1-2 TRBV19 CATGDRSSYGYTF
- TRBJ1-1 TRBV2 CASSESPQVNTEAFF
- TRBJ1-4 TRBV6-6 CASRTSNEKLFF
- TRBJ1-2 TRBV19 CASSTSSSGGPYGYTF
- TRBJ1-1 TRBV5-8 CASSLAPQTEAFF
TRBD2 TRBJ2-7 TRBV7-9 CASTKEASGGRNEQYF
- TRBJ2-3 TRBV12-2 CASRFPGTGTPDTQYF
TRBD2 TRBJ2-7 TRBV6-4 CASSDSRAPRGVHEQYF
- TRBJ1-1 TRBV3-1/TRBV3-2 CASSQDRATQGFVTEAFF
- TRBJ1-2 TRBV9 CASSVAGRANYGYTF
- TRBJ2-7 TRBV5-4 CASSSQTGIYEQYF
- TRBJ1-5 TRBV19 CASSMGSNQPQHF
TRBD1 TRBJ1-4 TRBV27 CASRTGFEKLFF
- TRBJ1-1 TRBV12-5 CASGLAWEIPEAFF
- TRBJ2-7 TRBV24-1 CATSDLRQGKYF
- TRBJ2-7 TRBV27 CASSLWAGSTYEQYF
TRBD1 TRBJ1-1 TRBV5-6 CASSFNRGYTEAFF
TRBD1 TRBJ2-1 TRBV30 CAWGQGTYNEQFF
- TRBJ2-1 TRBV6-5 CASMIRQVRDEQFF
- TRBJ1-4 TRBV5-5 CASSPGGGTNEKLFF
TRBD1 TRBJ1-4 TRBV11-2 CASSLRGTGGSMGVEKLFF
TRBD1 TRBJ1-1 TRBV5-1 CASSLEQGGFTEAFF
TRBD2 TRBJ2-1 TRBV7-8 CASSAAGRGEQFF
TRBD1 TRBJ1-2 TRBV5-1 CASSLGVQGVSYTF
TRBD1 TRBJ1-1 TRBV6-5 CASRETGGGTEAFF
- TRBJ2-7 TRBV30 CAWDKARSGEQYF
- TRBJ1-2 TRBV6-5 CAHPQAANYGYTF
- TRBJ1-1 TRBV23-1 CASNSDSETYEAFF
TRBD1 TRBJ2-5 TRBV4-3 CASSLGQGETQYF
- TRBJ1-4 TRBV7-2 CASSLGGRGGNEKLFF
- TRBJ1-1 TRBV11-2 CASSPSNTEAFF
- TRBJ1-1 TRBV7-9 CASSFPGFGGRNTEAFF
- TRBJ1-4 TRBV29-1 CSVAIQGHSNEKLFF
TRBD1 TRBJ1-6 TRBV2 CASSRQGSYNSPLHF
TRBD1 TRBJ1-1 TRBV6-5 CASSYSIQGEAEAFF
TRBD2 TRBJ2-1 TRBV18 CASSPQLAGGPGAQFF
- TRBJ1-1 TRBV30 CAWSVGTEAFF
- TRBJ1-5 TRBV7-2 CASSTTGLGNQPQHF
- TRBJ1-5 TRBV6-4 CASSAGWGYNQPQHF
- TRBJ1-2 TRBV7-9 CASSPNFGYTF
TRBD1 TRBJ1-4 TRBV27 CASSGQGGEKLFF